Each of the 22 T cell receptor beta chains below was sequenced from the same sample in a study of regulatory T cells in long-lasting Graves disease. The time point: persistent/refractory GD, antithyroid drugs over 5 years with positive TRAb. RNA isolated from PBMCs was used to make the TCR library. Arm-PCR of CDR3 regions and iRepertoire HTBI primers were used to build TCR beta libraries. Via MiXCR, TCRdb re-called the multiplex PCR reads, giving one row per CDR3 protein. The sample yields around 300,000 distinct CDR3 sequences, 22% seen once. Sequencing was performed on peripheral blood mononuclear cells (PBMCs), taken when the disease was refractory, from a patient treated with antithyroid drugs. These receptors originate from a female donor with Graves disease.

A word on this clonotype: Just one base apart from a much larger clone, this may be a read error. This chain links TRBV3-1 with TRBJ2-7; TRBD2 is a possible D gene (5 bases). With the DNA end fitting TRBJ2-1 better, the J assignment may be wrong. This CDR3 is built from 14 residues. Germline V gene sequence: CDR1 LGHDT, CDR2 YNNKEL (reference sequence). CDR3 protein: CASSQGRDGYEQFF. The CDR3 nucleotides read TGTGCCAGCAGCCAAGGTCGGGATGGCTACGAGCAGTTCTTC.

This clonotype has only a few counts. V is TRBV2 and J is TRBJ1-3; D is ambiguous. V gave up 1 base and J gave up 4 bases, with 14 bases separating them. The CDR3 length is 16 residues. The germline CDR1 and CDR2 sequences are SNHLY and FYNNEI. CDR3 DNA: TGTGCCAGCAGTGAAGGGGTTTGGGGTTACGGAAACACCATATATTTT. This translates into CASSEGVWGYGNTIYF. Using reference TRBV2 and TRBJ1-3 for the parts outside the CDR3, the full variable domain is EPEVTQTPSHQVTQMGQEVILRCVPISNHLYFYWYRQILGQKVEFLVSFYNNEISEKSEIFDDQFSVERPDGSNFTLKIRSTKLEDSAMYFCASSEGVWGYGNTIYFGEGSWLTVV.

This CDR3 reads CASSLRYQGGTQYF. The CDR3 DNA reads TGTGCCAGCAGTTTAAGGTATCAAGGGGGTACGCAGTATTTT. The chain joins TRBV12-3 or TRBV12-4 to TRBJ2-3, with a tentative D call TRBD1 (6 bases). This CDR3 region has 14 residues. V dropped 2 bases and J dropped 8 bases, with 14 bases sitting between them.

V gene TRBV7-2 combines with J gene TRBJ2-3; no reliable D call. V lost 1 base and J 8 bases, leaving 16 bases between the germline ends. The CDR3 runs 15 residues. The germline V gene has CDR1 SGHTA and CDR2 FQGNSA. CDR3 residues: CASSLVAPPDGTQYF. The CDR3 region has the DNA TGTGCCAGCAGCTTAGTGGCCCCCCCTGACGGTACGCAGTATTTT.

J is TRBJ2-2 and V is TRBV7-2; D may be TRBD1 or TRBD2 (5 bases each). Germline V gives CDR1 SGHTA, CDR2 FQGNSA. This CDR3 has 14 amino acids. Trimming pared 2 bases from V and 6 bases from J, leaving 10 bases between. The CDR3 here is CASSLWGKAGELFF. CDR3 bases: TGTGCCAGCAGCTTATGGGGGAAGGCCGGGGAGCTGTTTTTT.

J is TRBJ1-2 and V is TRBV7-9; D gene uncertain. The CDR3 length is 16 residues. CDR1 and CDR2 (germline): SEHNR, FQNEAQ (reference sequence). The V end lost 5 bases, the J end lost 2 bases, and 18 bases lay between the germline ends. CDR3 sequence (DNA): TGTGCCAGCAGCCCGGCGGGGAGATCACCCAACTATGGCTACACCTTC. Translating it yields CASSPAGRSPNYGYTF.

This clonotype was seen a handful of times. A much more abundant neighbour one base away suggests this may be a read error. The chain carries TRBV9 and TRBJ2-5, with TRBD1 matching over 8 bases. CDR1 is SGDLS and CDR2 is YYNGEE in the germline V gene. Trimming took 7 bases from V and 7 from J; bases not matched to a gene: 9. The CDR3 extends over 13 amino acids. For the CDR3, the DNA is TGTGCCAGCGGAGGACAGGGTCGGGGGACCCAGTACTTC. Encoded protein: CASGGQGRGTQYF.

The chain employs TRBV28 and TRBJ2-1; TRBD2 matches at 8 bases. The CDR3 runs 15 residues. The V and J ends lost 6 bases and 6 bases, in that order; junction bases with no gene match: 10. CDR1 and CDR2 (germline): MDHEN, SYDVKM. CDR3 region: CASRPSGSLSNEQFF. CDR3 DNA sequence: TGTGCCAGCAGACCCAGCGGGAGTTTAAGCAATGAGCAGTTCTTC.

This clonotype was seen only a few times. The chain carries TRBV27 and TRBJ1-5; TRBD1 matches at 11 bases. V gave up 4 bases and J gave up 15 bases; unmatched junction bases: 11. This CDR3 spans 14 amino acids. Germline CDR1 is MNHEY and CDR2 is SMNVEV (reference sequence). The CDR3 bases are TGTGCCAGCAGTTCCCGGGACAGGGGGGGCATGTTGCATTTT. Protein: CASSSRDRGGMLHF.

This chain connects TRBV9 to TRBJ2-2; TRBD2 might be the D (6 bases). CDR1 and CDR2 (germline): SGDLS, YYNGEE. CDR3 length equals 17 residues. Trimming removed 4 bases at V and 6 bases at J, with 22 bases between. This chain's CDR3 is CASSSTGSLFAAGELFF. In nucleotides, the CDR3 is TGTGCCAGCAGCTCCACCGGGAGCCTTTTTGCCGCCGGGGAGCTGTTTTTT.

The chain has TRBV28 and TRBJ2-4; D uncertain. This CDR3 is built from 13 residues. The germline CDR1 and CDR2 sequences are MDHEN and SYDVKM. V was cut by 2 bases and J by 4 bases, with 6 bases left in between. The CDR3 nucleotides are TGTGCCAGCAGTTTAACAGTTAAAAACATTCAGTACTTC. Protein product: CASSLTVKNIQYF.

This chain connects TRBV20-1 to TRBJ2-7; a weak D match, TRBD1 (5 bases). This CDR3 has 14 residues. In germline, CDR1 is DFQATT, CDR2 SNEGSKA (reference sequence). Trimming left V 4 bases short and J 4 bases short, with 17 bases between. CDR3 amino acids: CSATRGRALYEQYF. The CDR3 bases are TGCAGTGCTACAAGGGGCAGGGCGCTTTACGAGCAGTACTTC.

This clonotype was detected only a few times. The CDR3 DNA reads as TGTGCCAGTAGCCTCGCGAATGACCTTGAAGCTTTCTTT. Amino acid sequence: CASSLANDLEAFF. The rearrangement links TRBV19 to TRBJ1-1, with no clear D. CDR1 and CDR2 from the germline V gene are LNHDA and SQIVND (reference sequence). This CDR3 is 13 amino acids long. V was shortened by 6 bases and J by 7 bases, with 15 bases between the two germline ends.

CDR3 DNA: TGTGCCAGCAGCTTAGTTACAGGGAGGGGCATCGTTGGGACTGAAGCTTTCTTT. Translated, it gives CASSLVTGRGIVGTEAFF. This chain uses TRBV7-2 with TRBJ1-1, with D perhaps matching TRBD1 (6 bases). Germline CDR1 reads SGHTA; CDR2 reads FQGNSA. Trimming shortened V by 1 base and J by 5 bases, and 23 bases separated the two germline ends. The CDR3 is made up of 18 amino acids.

This clonotype is a singleton in its sample. The chain employs TRBV5-1 and TRBJ2-3; D is perhaps TRBD2 (6 bases). V lost 0 bases and J 4 bases, leaving 9 bases between the germline ends. Germline values: CDR1 SGHRS, CDR2 YFSETQ. The length of the CDR3 is 14 residues. CDR3 in amino acids: CASSLELASDTQYF. The CDR3, as DNA: TGCGCCAGCAGCTTGGAACTAGCTTCAGATACGCAGTATTTT. Complete variable domain (other parts from reference TRBV5-1 and TRBJ2-3): KAGVTQTPRYLIKTRGQQVTLSCSPISGHRSVSWYQQTPGQGLQFLFEYFSETQRNKGNFPGRFSGRQFSNSRSEMNVSTLELGDSALYLCASSLELASDTQYFGPGTRLTVL.

This clonotype has only a few counts. This chain links TRBV6-1 with TRBJ1-2; TRBD1 is a possible D gene (6 bases). The ends were cut back, 5 bases at V and 0 bases at J, with 19 bases in the middle. The germline gives CDR1 MNHNS, CDR2 SASEGT. This CDR3 region has 17 residues. The CDR3 DNA sequence: TGTGCCAGCAGTCGGGGACATTTCGCCGGGACTAACTATGGCTACACCTTC. This sequence encodes CASSRGHFAGTNYGYTF.

This clonotype was detected ten times or more. V usage is TRBV28 and J usage is TRBJ2-7; unclear D gene. The germline V gene has CDR1 MDHEN and CDR2 SYDVKM. Trimming removed 6 bases from V and 0 bases from J, with 12 bases in between. This CDR3 has 14 residues. The CDR3 DNA reads TGTGCCAGCAGCTATACAAGGAGCTCCTACGAGCAGTACTTC. Amino acid sequence: CASSYTRSSYEQYF.

This clonotype was counted at least ten times. The chain recombines TRBV5-5 with TRBJ2-4; D uncertain. Germline V gene lookup returns CDR1 SGHKS and CDR2 YYEKEE (reference sequence). The CDR3 is 13 amino acids. Trimming took off 3 bases at V and 0 bases at J, with 4 bases between the two ends. CDR3 amino acids: CASSWEAKNIQYF. The DNA for the CDR3 is TGTGCCAGCAGCTGGGAAGCCAAAAACATTCAGTACTTC.

In this sample, this clonotype turned up many times. The chain employs TRBV27 and TRBJ1-4; maybe TRBD1 (6 bases). Germline assignment: CDR1 MNHEY and CDR2 SMNVEV (reference sequence). V lost 3 bases, J lost 1 base, and 12 bases lay in between. The CDR3 extends over 16 amino acids. The CDR3 coding sequence is TGTGCCAGCAGTTTCGGGGGGGCCGGAACTAATGAAAAACTGTTTTTT. This sequence encodes CASSFGGAGTNEKLFF.

The V gene is TRBV7-2, the J gene TRBJ2-7; D gene ambiguous. The germline V and J ends were trimmed by 5 bases and 3 bases, with 11 bases remaining between them. This CDR3 comprises 13 residues. CDR1 and CDR2 (germline): SGHTA, FQGNSA. CDR3 nucleotide sequence: TGTGCCAGCAGCAGTGTAACGAGCTACGAGCAGTACTTC. This translates into CASSSVTSYEQYF.

This clonotype has at least ten counts. CDR3 sequence: CASRRVRTELSPLHF. For the CDR3, the DNA is TGTGCCAGCAGGAGGGTCCGGACGGAACTTTCACCCCTCCACTTT. The chain couples TRBV2 to TRBJ1-6; D is unresolved. From germline, CDR1 is SNHLY and CDR2 FYNNEI. The V end lost 6 bases, the J end lost 9 bases, and 18 bases lay between the germline ends. The CDR3 extends over 15 amino acids.

This chain uses TRBV19 with TRBJ2-4; 8 positions match TRBD2. Looked up from germline, CDR1 is LNHDA and CDR2 is SQIVND (reference sequence). This CDR3 region has 18 residues. J lost 0 bases, V lost 5 bases, and 12 bases had no gene match. The CDR3 DNA is TGTGCCAGTAGTTGGATATTCGGGACTAGACCAGCCAAAAACATTCAGTACTTC. Residues: CASSWIFGTRPAKNIQYF.